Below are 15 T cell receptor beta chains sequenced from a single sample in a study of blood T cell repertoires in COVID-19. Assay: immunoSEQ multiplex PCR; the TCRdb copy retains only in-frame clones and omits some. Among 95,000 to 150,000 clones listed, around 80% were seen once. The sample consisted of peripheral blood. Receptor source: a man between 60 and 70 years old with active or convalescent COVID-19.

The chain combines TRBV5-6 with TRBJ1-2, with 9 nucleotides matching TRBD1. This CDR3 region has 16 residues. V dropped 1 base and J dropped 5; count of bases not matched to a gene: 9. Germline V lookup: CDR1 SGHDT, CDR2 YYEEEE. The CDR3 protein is CASSLFSRTGVYGYTF. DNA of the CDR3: TGTGCCAGCAGCTTGTTTTCCCGGACAGGGGTTTATGGCTACACCTTC.

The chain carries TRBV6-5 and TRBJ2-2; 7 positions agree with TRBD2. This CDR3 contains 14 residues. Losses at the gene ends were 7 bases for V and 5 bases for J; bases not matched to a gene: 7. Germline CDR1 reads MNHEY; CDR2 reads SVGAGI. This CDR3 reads CASKGLTGTGELFF. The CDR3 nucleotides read TGTGCCAGCAAGGGACTAACGGGAACCGGGGAGCTGTTTTTT.

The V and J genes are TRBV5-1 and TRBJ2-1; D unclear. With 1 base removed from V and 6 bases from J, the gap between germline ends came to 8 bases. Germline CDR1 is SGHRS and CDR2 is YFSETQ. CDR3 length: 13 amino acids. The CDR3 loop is CASSLQLPNEQFF. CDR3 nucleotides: TGCGCCAGCAGCTTGCAACTACCCAATGAGCAGTTCTTC. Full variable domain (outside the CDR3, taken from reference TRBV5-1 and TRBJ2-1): KAGVTQTPRYLIKTRGQQVTLSCSPISGHRSVSWYQQTPGQGLQFLFEYFSETQRNKGNFPGRFSGRQFSNSRSEMNVSTLELGDSALYLCASSLQLPNEQFFGPGTRLTVL.

Here the CDR3 DNA reads TGTGCCAGCAGCTCTCCCGTCACAGATACGCAGTATTTT. Translating gives CASSSPVTDTQYF. The chain joins TRBV7-2 to TRBJ2-3; D is undetermined. V was pared by 4 bases and J by 2 bases, with 7 bases between. The CDR3 contains 13 residues. Germline V gene data show CDR1 as SGHTA and CDR2 as FQGNSA.

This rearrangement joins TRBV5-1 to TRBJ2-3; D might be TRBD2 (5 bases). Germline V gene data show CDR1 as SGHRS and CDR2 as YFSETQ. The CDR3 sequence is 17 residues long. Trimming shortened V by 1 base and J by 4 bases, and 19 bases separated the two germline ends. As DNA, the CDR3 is TGCGCCAGCAGCTTGATCGGCGAGGGAGAGGTTCCAGATACGCAGTATTTT. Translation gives CASSLIGEGEVPDTQYF. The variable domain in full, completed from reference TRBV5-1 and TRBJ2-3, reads KAGVTQTPRYLIKTRGQQVTLSCSPISGHRSVSWYQQTPGQGLQFLFEYFSETQRNKGNFPGRFSGRQFSNSRSEMNVSTLELGDSALYLCASSLIGEGEVPDTQYFGPGTRLTVL.

CDR3 DNA sequence: TGTGCCAGCAGTCAGTTCTCTGGGGCCAACGTCCTGACTTTC. This codes for CASSQFSGANVLTF. This chain connects TRBV27 to TRBJ2-6; no definite D call. Trimming took 5 bases from V and 0 from J, leaving 5 bases between them. CDR3 length equals 14 residues. Looked up from germline, CDR1 is MNHEY and CDR2 is SMNVEV (reference sequence).

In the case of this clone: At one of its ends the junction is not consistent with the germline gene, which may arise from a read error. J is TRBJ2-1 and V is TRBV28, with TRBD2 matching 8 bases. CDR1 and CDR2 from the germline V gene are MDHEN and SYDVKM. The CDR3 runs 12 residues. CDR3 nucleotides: TGTGCCAGCAGTTTCGGACTAGCAGGGCGGGTCTTC. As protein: CASSFGLAGRVF.

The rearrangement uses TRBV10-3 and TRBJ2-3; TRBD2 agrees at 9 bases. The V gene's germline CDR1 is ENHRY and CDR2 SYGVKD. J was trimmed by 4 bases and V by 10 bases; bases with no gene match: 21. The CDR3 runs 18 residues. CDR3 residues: CARGRDLASGTNADTQYF. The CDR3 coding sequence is TGTGCCAGGGGGCGGGATCTCGCTAGCGGGACAAACGCAGATACGCAGTATTTT.

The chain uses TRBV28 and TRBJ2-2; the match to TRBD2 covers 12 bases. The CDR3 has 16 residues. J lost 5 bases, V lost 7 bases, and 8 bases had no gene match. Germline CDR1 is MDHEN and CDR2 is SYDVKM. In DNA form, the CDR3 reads TGTGCCAGCACCCGTCTAGCGGGAGGGGGTACCGGGGAGCTGTTTTTT. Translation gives CASTRLAGGGTGELFF. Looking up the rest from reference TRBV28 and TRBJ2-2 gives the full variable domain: DVKVTQSSRYLVKRTGEKVFLECVQDMDHENMFWYRQDPGLGLRLIYFSYDVKMKEKGDIPEGYSVSREKKERFSLILESASTNQTSMYLCASTRLAGGGTGELFFGEGSRLTVL.

The CDR3 here is CASSSEGVSTEAFF. The CDR3 DNA reads TGTGCCAGCAGTTCAGAGGGGGTGAGCACTGAAGCTTTCTTT. V is TRBV6-6 and J is TRBJ1-1; tentative D call: TRBD1 (6 bases). The length of the CDR3 is 14 residues. Germline CDR1 MNHNY, CDR2 SVGAGI (reference sequence). The germline V and J ends were trimmed by 4 bases and 4 bases, with 13 bases remaining between them.

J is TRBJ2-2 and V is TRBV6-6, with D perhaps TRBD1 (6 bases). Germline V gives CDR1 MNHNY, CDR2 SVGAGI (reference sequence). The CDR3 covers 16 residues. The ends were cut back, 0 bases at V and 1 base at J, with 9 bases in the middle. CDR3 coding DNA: TGTGCCAGCAGTTACTCGAGACAGGTGAACACCGGGGAGCTGTTTTTT. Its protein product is CASSYSRQVNTGELFF.

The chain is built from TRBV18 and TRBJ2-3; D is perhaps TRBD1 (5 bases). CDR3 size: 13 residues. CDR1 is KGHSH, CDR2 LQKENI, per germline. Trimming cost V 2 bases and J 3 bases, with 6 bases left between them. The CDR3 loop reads CASSPGATDTQYF. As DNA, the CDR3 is TGTGCCAGCTCACCAGGGGCTACAGATACGCAGTATTTT.

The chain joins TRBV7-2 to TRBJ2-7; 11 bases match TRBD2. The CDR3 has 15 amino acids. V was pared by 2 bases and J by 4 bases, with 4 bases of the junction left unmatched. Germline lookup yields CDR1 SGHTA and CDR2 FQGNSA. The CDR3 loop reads CASSLPGLAAYEQYF. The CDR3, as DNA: TGTGCCAGCAGCTTACCGGGACTAGCGGCTTACGAGCAGTACTTC.

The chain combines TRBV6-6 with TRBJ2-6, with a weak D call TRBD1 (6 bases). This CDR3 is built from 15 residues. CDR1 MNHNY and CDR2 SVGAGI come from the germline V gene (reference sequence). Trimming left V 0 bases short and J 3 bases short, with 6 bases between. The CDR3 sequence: CASSYSTGGANVLTF. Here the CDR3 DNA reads TGTGCCAGCAGTTACTCGACAGGTGGGGCCAACGTCCTGACTTTC.

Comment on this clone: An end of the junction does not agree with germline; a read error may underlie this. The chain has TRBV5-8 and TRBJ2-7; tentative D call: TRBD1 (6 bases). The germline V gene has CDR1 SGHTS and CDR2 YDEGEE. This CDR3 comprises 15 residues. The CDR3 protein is CASTLVGTLSYEQYF. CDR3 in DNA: TGTGCCAGCACCTTGGTGGGGACACTTTCCTACGAGCAGTACTTC.